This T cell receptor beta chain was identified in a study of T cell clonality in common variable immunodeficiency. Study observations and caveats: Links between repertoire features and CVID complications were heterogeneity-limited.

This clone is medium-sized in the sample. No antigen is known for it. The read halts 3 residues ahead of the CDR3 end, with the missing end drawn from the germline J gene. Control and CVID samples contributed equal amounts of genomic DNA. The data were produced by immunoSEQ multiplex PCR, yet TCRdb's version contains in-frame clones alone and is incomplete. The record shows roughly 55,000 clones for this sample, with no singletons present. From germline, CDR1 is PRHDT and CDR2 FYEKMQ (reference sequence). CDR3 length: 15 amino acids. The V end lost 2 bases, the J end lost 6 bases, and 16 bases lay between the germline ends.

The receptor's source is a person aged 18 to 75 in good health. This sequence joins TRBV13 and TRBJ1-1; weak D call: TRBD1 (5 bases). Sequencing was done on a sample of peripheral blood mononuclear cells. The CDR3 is CASSLWGSLAPEAFF. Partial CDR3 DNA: TGTGCCAGCAGCTTATGGGGCAGCCTGGCACCTGAA. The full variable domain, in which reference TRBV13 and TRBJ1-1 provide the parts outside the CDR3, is AAGVIQSPRHLIKEKRETATLKCYPIPRHDTVYWYQQGPGQDPQFLISFYEKMQSDKGSIPDRFSAQQFSDYHSELNMSSLELGDSALYFCASSLWGSLAPEAFFGQGTRLTVV.